The 31 T cell receptor beta chains below come from one sample, sequenced in a study of tumor-infiltrating lymphocytes in localized non-small cell lung cancer (dated by TCRdb to 2020 to 2023). The library was produced with the immunoSEQ multiplex PCR assay. TCRdb holds this immuneACCESS table with in-frame rearrangements only. Some clones are missing; in checked studies, unresolved V genes explain under half, and the rest has no known cause. The sample table lists approximately 16,000 clones, over 35% of them with a count of one. The ten largest clones take up approximately 15% of the sample. Material: lung tumor tissue. These receptors were taken from a human donor with non-small cell lung cancer.

V is TRBV7-3 and J is TRBJ1-1; D is uncertain. The CDR3 spans 18 residues. Germline V gives CDR1 SGHTA, CDR2 FQGTGA. Trimming removed 5 bases from V and 0 bases from J, with 22 bases in between. The CDR3 region is CASSPFHSAGSMNTEAFF. DNA for the CDR3: TGTGCCAGCAGCCCTTTCCACTCGGCTGGTTCCATGAACACTGAAGCTTTCTTT.

This chain joins TRBV11-2 and TRBJ1-5, with 7 bases aligning to TRBD1. Germline V lookup: CDR1 SGHAT, CDR2 FQNNGV. The length of the CDR3 is 15 residues. V was pared by 6 bases and J by 0 bases, with 5 bases of the junction left unmatched. The CDR3 DNA is TGTGCCAGCAGGTACAGGGGTTATAGCAATCAGCCCCAGCATTTT. It yields the protein CASRYRGYSNQPQHF.

Note on this clone: One end of the junction does not line up with germline, which may come from a read error. This chain uses TRBV5-8 with TRBJ1-1, with D unclear. CDR3 size: 14 residues. Germline V gene lookup returns CDR1 SGHTS and CDR2 YDEGEE. CDR3 DNA sequence: TGTGCCAGAAGCTCGGCGGAAGTGAACACTGAAGCTTTCTTT. It yields the protein CARSSAEVNTEAFF. Supplemented by reference TRBV5-8 and TRBJ1-1, the full variable domain reads EAGVTQSPTHLIKTRGQQATLRCSPISGHTSVYWYQQALGLGLQFLLWYDEGEERNRGNFPPRFSGRQFPNYSSELNVNALELEDSALYLCARSSAEVNTEAFFGQGTRLTVV.

This clone was counted only a few times. In nucleotides, the CDR3 is TGTGCCAGCAGCTTATTCCCGGGGGGGCAAGCGAATGAGCAGTTCTTC. Translated: CASSLFPGGQANEQFF. V is TRBV7-2 and J is TRBJ2-1, with 8 bases fitting TRBD2. Germline assignment: CDR1 SGHTA and CDR2 FQGNSA. This CDR3 has 16 amino acids. V shed 2 bases, J shed 7 bases, and the junction held 10 bases outside the gene matches.

The chain combines TRBV5-6 with TRBJ2-7, with 8 positions matching TRBD1. The CDR3 is made up of 16 amino acids. The germline CDR1 and CDR2 sequences are SGHDT and YYEEEE. V was clipped by 4 bases and J by 6 bases; unmatched bases: 15. CDR3: CASSGARWTGNFEQYF. CDR3 DNA: TGTGCCAGCAGCGGGGCTCGCTGGACAGGGAATTTCGAGCAGTACTTC.

By share of the sample, this clone is medium-sized. This rearrangement joins TRBV6-4 to TRBJ1-4; unclear D gene. The CDR3 has 16 amino acids. V was trimmed by 6 bases and J by 8 bases, leaving 22 bases between them. CDR1 and CDR2 from the germline V gene are MRHNA and SNTAGT. Written as DNA, the CDR3 is TGTGCCAGCAGCGCCCCTCGATGCTACGGGGAAGAAAAACTGTTTTTT. Encoded protein: CASSAPRCYGEEKLFF.

This sequence joins TRBV28 and TRBJ1-1; D is unclear. The CDR3 runs 12 residues. CDR1 MDHEN and CDR2 SYDVKM come from the germline V gene. The V end lost 5 bases, the J end lost 5 bases, and 9 bases lay between the germline ends. The DNA for the CDR3 is TGTGCCAGCAGTCCTTGGAGGACTGAAGCTTTCTTT. This gives the protein CASSPWRTEAFF. Filled out from reference TRBV28 and TRBJ1-1, the complete variable domain reads DVKVTQSSRYLVKRTGEKVFLECVQDMDHENMFWYRQDPGLGLRLIYFSYDVKMKEKGDIPEGYSVSREKKERFSLILESASTNQTSMYLCASSPWRTEAFFGQGTRLTVV.

The chain carries TRBV6-1 and TRBJ1-4; tentative D call: TRBD1 (5 bases). Germline V gives CDR1 MNHNS, CDR2 SASEGT. Trimming removed 6 bases from V and 13 bases from J, with 12 bases in between. The length of the CDR3 is 11 residues. The CDR3 nucleotides are TGTGCCAGCAGCAACGGGGGGGGACTGTTTTTT. The encoded protein is CASSNGGGLFF.

This clone came up a few times. The CDR3 region has the DNA TGTGCCAGCATCCCCCCCGGACAGGGATCGAGGGAAGCTTTCTTT. It specifies CASIPPGQGSREAFF. This chain connects TRBV11-1 to TRBJ1-1; TRBD1 matches 8 bases. The CDR3 runs 15 residues. Germline CDR1 reads SGHAT; CDR2 reads FQDESV (reference sequence). Trimming took 7 bases from V and 8 from J; bases not matched to a gene: 15.

This clone has more than one count but fewer than ten. V and J are TRBV6-1 and TRBJ2-5; TRBD1 aligns across 7 bases. The CDR3 spans 15 residues. Germline V gene sequence: CDR1 MNHNS, CDR2 SASEGT. V dropped 1 base and J dropped 6; count of bases not matched to a gene: 8. The CDR3, as DNA: TGTGCCAGCAGTGAAGGACAGGGTCTTTCGCAGACCCAGTACTTC. This encodes CASSEGQGLSQTQYF.

V gene TRBV7-9 combines with J gene TRBJ2-3, with 12 bases lining up with TRBD2. CDR1 is SEHNR and CDR2 is FQNEAQ in the germline V gene (reference sequence). Trimming at V came to 6 bases and at J to 4 bases, leaving 5 bases not matched to a gene. The CDR3 is made up of 15 amino acids. The CDR3, as DNA: TGTGCCAGCAGGACATCTAGCGGGGGGGCAGATACGCAGTATTTT. This gives the protein CASRTSSGGADTQYF.

The CDR3 nucleotides read TGTGCCAGCAGTCCAGCGGGGGGGCCACGGGAGCAGTACTTC. It is translated as CASSPAGGPREQYF. The gene calls are TRBV6-6 and TRBJ2-7, with 10 bases aligning to TRBD2. This CDR3 has 14 residues. Germline CDR1 MNHNY, CDR2 SVGAGI (reference sequence). The V gene end was trimmed by 5 bases and the J gene end by 7 bases; junction bases not matched to a gene: 8.

This chain uses TRBV7-3 with TRBJ2-7; perhaps TRBD1 as D (5 bases). V lost 0 bases, J lost 8 bases, and 8 bases lay in between. The CDR3 consists of 12 residues. The germline V gene has CDR1 SGHTA and CDR2 FQGTGA. The CDR3 nucleotides read TGTGCCAGCAGCTTAACGCAGGGAAAGCAGTACTTC. This gives the protein CASSLTQGKQYF.

The chain uses TRBV5-1 and TRBJ2-2, with 8 bases identical to TRBD2. The CDR3 has 16 amino acids. The V and J ends lost 2 bases and 1 base, in that order; junction bases with no gene match: 4. In germline, CDR1 is SGHRS, CDR2 YFSETQ. CDR3 nucleotide sequence: TGCGCCAGCAGCTTATCCAGCGGGGGGAACACCGGGGAGCTGTTTTTT. This encodes CASSLSSGGNTGELFF.

This clone was observed at least ten times. The chain carries TRBV28 and TRBJ2-5, with 10 bases identical to TRBD1. After removal of 7 bases from V and 5 bases from J, the junction contained 7 bases not matched to a gene. Germline lookup yields CDR1 MDHEN and CDR2 SYDVKM. The CDR3 is 14 residues long. The CDR3 here is CASTLGTGEETQYF. For the CDR3, the DNA is TGTGCCAGCACCCTCGGGACAGGGGAGGAGACCCAGTACTTC.

The chain has TRBV2 and TRBJ2-7; tentative D call: TRBD1 (5 bases). This CDR3 has 16 residues. The germline gives CDR1 SNHLY, CDR2 FYNNEI. Trimming took off 7 bases at V and 0 bases at J, with 19 bases between the two ends. The CDR3 sequence is CASNPTGRSLSYEQYF. As DNA, the CDR3 is TGTGCCAGCAACCCCACAGGACGGAGCCTCTCCTACGAGCAGTACTTC.

This clone came up a few times. The chain employs TRBV7-2 and TRBJ1-2; TRBD1 aligns across 8 bases. After removal of 5 bases from V and 7 bases from J, the junction contained 6 bases not matched to a gene. The CDR3 is made up of 13 amino acids. CDR1 SGHTA and CDR2 FQGNSA come from the germline V gene. DNA for the CDR3: TGTGCCAGCAGCATGGACAGGGAAAGTGGCTACACCTTC. It specifies CASSMDRESGYTF. The complete variable domain, with remaining parts taken from reference TRBV7-2 and TRBJ1-2, reads GAGVSQSPSNKVTEKGKDVELRCDPISGHTALYWYRQSLGQGLEFLIYFQGNSAPDKSGLPSDRFSAERTGGSVSTLTIQRTQQEDSAVYLCASSMDRESGYTFGSGTRLTVV.

The rearrangement uses TRBV30 and TRBJ1-2, with 7 bases that match TRBD1. The germline V gene encodes CDR1 GTSNPN and CDR2 SVGIG (reference sequence). The CDR3 consists of 11 residues. With 1 base clipped from V and 8 bases from J, the junction kept 1 base outside the gene matches. The CDR3 region is CAWSGTGGYTF. Here the CDR3 DNA reads TGTGCCTGGAGTGGGACAGGCGGCTACACCTTC. The full variable domain, its missing parts supplied by reference TRBV30 and TRBJ1-2, is SQTIHQWPATLVQPVGSPLSLECTVEGTSNPNLYWYRQAAGRGLQLLFYSVGIGQISSEVPQNLSASRPQDRQFILSSKKLLLSDSGFYLCAWSGTGGYTFGSGTRLTVV.

CDR3 sequence (DNA): TGTGCCTCTCTACCCAGGGGGCGGGCAGATACGCAGTATTTT. Translated, it gives CASLPRGRADTQYF. V usage is TRBV6-6 and J usage is TRBJ2-3; TRBD1 agrees at 8 bases. This CDR3 is built from 14 residues. The V gene end was trimmed by 11 bases and the J gene end by 4 bases; junction bases not matched to a gene: 11. The germline gives CDR1 MNHNY, CDR2 SVGAGI (reference sequence).

This clone is deemed medium-sized. The V gene is TRBV5-8, the J gene TRBJ1-3; D remains ambiguous. This CDR3 region has 12 residues. Per the germline V gene, CDR1 is SGHTS and CDR2 is YDEGEE. V was pared by 0 bases and J by 14 bases, with 12 bases between. The CDR3 nucleotides are TGTGCCAGCAGCTTGGAAAGGCGGATTGTATATTTT. It specifies CASSLERRIVYF.

CDR3 region: CATSARNEQFF. Written as DNA, the CDR3 is TGTGCCACGTCGGCGCGGAATGAGCAGTTCTTC. The V call is TRBV10-3, the J call TRBJ2-1; the D is unclear. CDR3 length: 11 amino acids. With 10 bases removed from V and 7 bases from J, the gap between germline ends came to 11 bases. CDR1 ENHRY and CDR2 SYGVKD come from the germline V gene.

The chain carries TRBV19 and TRBJ1-5, with 9 bases aligning to TRBD1. The CDR3 runs to 16 residues. Trimming at V came to 4 bases and at J to 5 bases, leaving 9 bases not matched to a gene. In germline, CDR1 is LNHDA, CDR2 SQIVND (reference sequence). The CDR3 is CASSSRRDRVDQPQHF. The CDR3 DNA reads as TGTGCCAGTAGTAGCCGCCGGGACAGGGTGGATCAGCCCCAGCATTTT.

V usage is TRBV28 and J usage is TRBJ2-3; 7 bases align to TRBD2. The germline gives CDR1 MDHEN, CDR2 SYDVKM. J gave up 1 base and V 5 bases, and 6 bases lay outside the gene matches. This CDR3 is built from 15 residues. The CDR3 spells CASSPRLAGTDTQYF. DNA for the CDR3: TGTGCCAGCAGTCCAAGACTAGCAGGCACAGATACGCAGTATTTT.

This clone was seen more than once but under ten times. The chain links TRBV7-2 to TRBJ2-3; D remains unclear. The CDR3 has 13 amino acids. Germline V gene lookup returns CDR1 SGHTA and CDR2 FQGNSA. V lost 0 bases to trimming and J lost 6 bases, with 7 bases between them. The CDR3 here is CASSLALVDTQYF. The CDR3 DNA sequence: TGTGCCAGCAGCTTAGCGCTAGTCGATACGCAGTATTTT.

This clone has a count of ten or more. The chain joins TRBV4-1 to TRBJ1-5; D is uncertain. The CDR3 spans 15 residues. The V gene lost 0 bases and the J gene lost 1 base, with 7 bases spanning the gap. Germline V CDR1 and CDR2: MGHRA, YSYEKL. In DNA, the CDR3 is TGCGCCAGCAGCCAAGACTCTGGGAGCAATCAGCCCCAGCATTTT. It encodes CASSQDSGSNQPQHF.

The chain employs TRBV7-3 and TRBJ2-1; perhaps TRBD2 as D (5 bases). The CDR3 covers 15 residues. Trimming left V 5 bases short and J 6 bases short, with 17 bases between. Germline V gene lookup returns CDR1 SGHTA and CDR2 FQGTGA. The CDR3 reads CASSPTGSVGNEQFF. The CDR3 region has the DNA TGTGCCAGCAGCCCCACCGGTAGCGTCGGCAATGAGCAGTTCTTC.

This clone rates as medium-sized (0.01 to 0.1%). This chain uses TRBV7-9 with TRBJ2-7, with TRBD1 as a possible D gene (5 bases). The germline V and J ends were trimmed by 1 base and 7 bases, with 11 bases remaining between them. Looked up from germline, CDR1 is SEHNR and CDR2 is FQNEAQ (reference sequence). This CDR3 has 13 amino acids. The CDR3 DNA is TGTGCCAGCAGCTTAGGATCAGGGTGGGAGCAGTACTTC. Its protein product is CASSLGSGWEQYF. The variable domain in full, with the rest retrieved from reference TRBV7-9 and TRBJ2-7, is DTGVSQNPRHKITKRGQNVTFRCDPISEHNRLYWYRQTLGQGPEFLTYFQNEAQLEKSRLLSDRFSAERPKGSFSTLEIQRTEQGDSAMYLCASSLGSGWEQYFGPGTRLTVT.

This clone was detected a few times. The chain joins TRBV11-2 to TRBJ1-1; D not certain. CDR3 length equals 13 residues. Trimming shortened V by 5 bases and J by 1 base, and 8 bases separated the two germline ends. Germline-derived CDR1 and CDR2 are SGHAT and FQNNGV. The DNA for the CDR3 is TGTGCCAGCAGCCTAGGCACGAACACTGAAGCTTTCTTT. Protein product: CASSLGTNTEAFF.

This clone was observed a few times. This chain joins TRBV7-2 and TRBJ2-7; 7 positions match TRBD1. The V and J ends lost 7 bases and 4 bases, in that order; junction bases with no gene match: 10. Germline V gives CDR1 SGHTA, CDR2 FQGNSA. The CDR3 has 14 residues. The CDR3 DNA is TGTGCCAGCACCCACAGGGGTAAAGTGTACGAGCAGTACTTC. As protein: CASTHRGKVYEQYF.

This clone was observed a handful of times. The chain combines TRBV11-2 with TRBJ1-1; D is undetermined. The CDR3 loop spans 14 amino acids. In germline, CDR1 is SGHAT, CDR2 FQNNGV. V was trimmed by 0 bases and J by 0 bases, leaving 5 bases between them. CDR3: CASSLEPLNTEAFF. The DNA of the CDR3 is TGTGCCAGCAGCTTAGAACCCCTGAACACTGAAGCTTTCTTT.

This chain joins TRBV7-2 and TRBJ2-2; D uncertain. CDR1 SGHTA and CDR2 FQGNSA come from the germline V gene. The CDR3 has 15 amino acids. V lost 7 bases, J lost 7 bases, and 19 bases lay in between. The CDR3 spells CASNPTAFTFGELFF. The CDR3 DNA reads as TGTGCCAGCAACCCTACTGCTTTTACCTTCGGGGAGCTGTTTTTT.